These 24 T cell receptor beta chains originate from one sample sequenced in a study of blood T cells in healthy people across ages. Sample-barcoded 5' priming and a J-beta primer mix drove a second PCR of roughly 6 to 12 cycles. Each CDR3 protein is one row after TCRdb ran MiXCR on the 5' RACE reads. The top ten hold over 35% of the sample, which has hundreds of thousands of distinct CDR3 sequences, 58% seen once. Sequenced input: blood. Receptors originate from a man between 60 and 75 years old in good health.

This chain links TRBV20-1 with TRBJ1-2; 7 positions match TRBD1. The CDR3 consists of 13 residues. Germline trimming cut 2 bases from V and 6 bases from J; bases unmatched to any gene: 6. The germline V gene has CDR1 DFQATT and CDR2 SNEGSKA (reference sequence). The DNA for the CDR3 is TGCAGTGCTAGAAAGACAGGGTTTCATGGCTACACCTTC. This translates into CSARKTGFHGYTF.

The chain joins TRBV5-1 to TRBJ2-5; 7 bases align to TRBD1. CDR1 and CDR2 from the germline V gene are SGHRS and YFSETQ. V was clipped by 4 bases and J by 1 base; unmatched bases: 7. There are 15 residues in the CDR3. CDR3 DNA sequence: TGCGCCAGCAGCACCGGACAGGTCGCCCAAGAGACCCAGTACTTC. Amino acid sequence: CASSTGQVAQETQYF.

V usage is TRBV7-2 and J usage is TRBJ2-5; 8 bases are a match to TRBD1. Germline V lookup: CDR1 SGHTA, CDR2 FQGNSA. J gave up 5 bases and V 3 bases, and 2 bases lay outside the gene matches. The CDR3 has 13 residues. The CDR3 DNA reads TGTGCCAGCAGCTTTCAGGGGGCGGAGACCCAGTACTTC. This gives the protein CASSFQGAETQYF.

The chain carries TRBV5-1 and TRBJ1-1; D gene unclear. The CDR3 contains 16 residues. Germline lookup yields CDR1 SGHRS and CDR2 YFSETQ. The germline V and J ends were trimmed by 4 bases and 1 base, with 17 bases remaining between them. The CDR3 region is CASSPRFPAENTEAFF. CDR3 DNA: TGCGCCAGCAGCCCCCGGTTCCCGGCAGAGAACACTGAAGCTTTCTTT.

The V call is TRBV12-3 or TRBV12-4, the J call TRBJ1-1; D may be TRBD1 (5 bases). V was cut by 3 bases and J by 4 bases, with 21 bases left in between. The CDR3 is 17 amino acids. The CDR3: CASSFRSGPIVRTEAFF. In nucleotides, the CDR3 is TGTGCCAGCAGTTTTCGGTCAGGGCCGATCGTTCGCACTGAAGCTTTCTTT.

The gene calls are TRBV6-6 and TRBJ1-6; a possible D gene is TRBD1 (5 bases). The CDR3 totals 15 residues. V gave up 2 bases and J gave up 7 bases, with 12 bases separating them. In germline, CDR1 is MNHNY, CDR2 SVGAGI (reference sequence). The CDR3 here is CASSYEGLLNSPLHF. The DNA of the CDR3 is TGTGCCAGCAGTTACGAGGGACTGCTCAATTCACCCCTCCACTTT.

This chain connects TRBV5-8 to TRBJ1-2; D not resolved. V was cut by 0 bases and J by 5 bases, with 14 bases left in between. The CDR3 spans 15 residues. Germline CDR1 reads SGHTS; CDR2 reads YDEGEE. The CDR3: CASSLESDWRYGYTF. CDR3 sequence (DNA): TGTGCCAGCAGCTTGGAATCAGACTGGCGATATGGCTACACCTTC.

This clonotype has more than one count but fewer than ten. J is TRBJ2-1 and V is TRBV21-1; TRBD2, the D gene given by the table, was not confirmed from the DNA. TRBV21-1 is a documented pseudogene. The CDR3 covers 16 residues. The CDR3 region has the DNA TGTGCCAGCAGCGCCCGGACTAGCGGGGCCAACAATGAGCAGTTCTTC. Translated, it gives CASSARTSGANNEQFF.

This clonotype has a handful of counts. This chain links TRBV11-2 with TRBJ2-1, with unresolved D. Germline V CDR1 and CDR2: SGHAT, FQNNGV. The V gene lost 5 bases and the J gene lost 0 bases, with 11 bases spanning the gap. CDR3 length equals 15 residues. CDR3 in amino acids: CASSTTVSSYNEQFF. In nucleotides, the CDR3 is TGTGCCAGCAGCACAACAGTGAGCTCCTACAATGAGCAGTTCTTC.

The CDR3 spells CASSLAPGSGTQYF. CDR3 sequence (DNA): TGCGCCAGCAGCTTGGCTCCAGGGTCAGGTACGCAGTATTTT. The chain employs TRBV5-1 and TRBJ2-3, with D perhaps TRBD1 (5 bases). Trimming removed 0 bases at V and 8 bases at J, with 13 bases between. The CDR3 contains 14 residues. Germline lookup yields CDR1 SGHRS and CDR2 YFSETQ.

This clonotype occurred a few times. The chain joins TRBV29-1 to TRBJ2-1; 8 bases align to TRBD2. Germline trimming cut 7 bases from V and 6 bases from J; bases unmatched to any gene: 5. CDR1 is SQVTM, CDR2 ANQGSEA, per germline. This CDR3 region has 12 residues. Here the CDR3 reads CSEGGGSNEQFF. In DNA form, the CDR3 reads TGCAGCGAGGGCGGGGGGAGCAATGAGCAGTTCTTC.

The V and J genes are TRBV2 and TRBJ2-5; the D gene is possibly TRBD1 (7 bases). Germline CDR1 reads SNHLY; CDR2 reads FYNNEI. The CDR3 runs 14 residues. The V end was cut by 0 bases, the J end by 7 bases, with 12 bases between. The CDR3 bases are TGTGCCAGCAGTGAAGCGCTTCAGGGGGGGACCCAGTACTTC. This gives the protein CASSEALQGGTQYF.

The CDR3 is CASSFTAGRNTEAFF. As DNA, the CDR3 is TGTGCCAGCAGTTTTACGGCAGGGAGGAACACTGAAGCTTTCTTT. The genes are TRBV12-3 or TRBV12-4 and TRBJ1-1, with a tentative D call TRBD1 (5 bases). Trimming took 3 bases from V and 1 from J, leaving 12 bases between them. The length of the CDR3 is 15 residues.

The chain couples TRBV6-6 to TRBJ1-6; 7 nucleotides align to TRBD1. J lost 8 bases, V lost 2 bases, and 9 bases had no gene match. Germline loops: CDR1 MNHNY, CDR2 SVGAGI (reference sequence). The CDR3 extends over 16 amino acids. CDR3 in amino acids: CASSYAQGRGDSPLHF. As DNA, the CDR3 is TGTGCCAGCAGTTACGCCCAGGGCAGGGGGGATTCACCCCTCCACTTT.

DNA of the CDR3: TGCAGTGCTAGTCCTCGCGATACGCAGTATTTT. It specifies CSASPRDTQYF. The rearrangement uses TRBV20-1 and TRBJ2-3; D call uncertain. Germline V CDR1 and CDR2: DFQATT, SNEGSKA (reference sequence). Trimming stripped 3 bases from V and 6 bases from J, with 7 bases between. The CDR3 has 11 residues.

This CDR3 reads CASSEYGGLAGNEQYF. In DNA form, the CDR3 reads TGTGCCAGCAGTGAATATGGGGGACTAGCGGGGAACGAGCAGTACTTC. The chain has TRBV25-1 and TRBJ2-7, with 13 nucleotides matching TRBD2. Per germline, CDR1 MGHDK and CDR2 SYGVNS. Losses at the gene ends were 0 bases for V and 5 bases for J; bases not matched to a gene: 4. This CDR3 region has 16 residues.

This clonotype appeared a few times. The V call is TRBV20-1, the J call TRBJ2-5; a possible D gene is TRBD2 (5 bases). CDR1 DFQATT and CDR2 SNEGSKA come from the germline V gene (reference sequence). V was trimmed by 5 bases and J by 5 bases, leaving 9 bases between them. This CDR3 has 11 amino acids. CDR3 bases: TGCAGTGCTCGGACGGGGGAGACCCAGTACTTC. This encodes CSARTGETQYF.

The chain combines TRBV6-6 with TRBJ1-6, with a tentative D call TRBD1 (5 bases). Trimming removed 5 bases from V and 8 bases from J, with 19 bases in between. The CDR3 contains 16 residues. Germline V gene lookup returns CDR1 MNHNY and CDR2 SVGAGI (reference sequence). This chain's CDR3 is CASSQTPGLGDSPLHF. The CDR3 region has the DNA TGTGCCAGCAGTCAAACCCCGGGACTTGGGGATTCACCCCTCCACTTT.

The gene calls are TRBV6-5 and TRBJ1-1; D not resolved. The CDR3 consists of 14 residues. Between the trimmed V and J ends, which lost 0 bases and 11 bases, there was a span of 16 bases. Germline-derived CDR1 and CDR2 are MNHEY and SVGAGI. In nucleotides, the CDR3 is TGTGCCAGCAGTTACTCAACCACAGCTCTGATCGCTTTCTTT. It translates to CASSYSTTALIAFF.

The rearrangement links TRBV2 to TRBJ1-1, with TRBD1 as a possible D gene (5 bases). Germline V gene data show CDR1 as SNHLY and CDR2 as FYNNEI. V gave up 5 bases and J gave up 5 bases, with 12 bases separating them. The CDR3 has 13 residues. The CDR3 DNA follows: TGTGCCAGCAGTCGCCGGGGCGGGACTGAAGCTTTCTTT. Its protein is CASSRRGGTEAFF.

Only a few counts were recorded for this clonotype. This chain joins TRBV15 and TRBJ2-3; the D gene is possibly TRBD1 (6 bases). The V gene lost 3 bases and the J gene lost 6 bases, with 7 bases spanning the gap. CDR3 length: 12 amino acids. Germline CDR1 is LNHNV and CDR2 is YYDKDF (reference sequence). The CDR3 spells CATSSRGDTQYF. The CDR3 region has the DNA TGTGCCACCAGCAGCAGGGGTGATACGCAGTATTTT.

This clonotype was seen only a few times. The chain combines TRBV20-1 with TRBJ2-7; TRBD1 might be the D (5 bases). V was clipped by 8 bases and J by 1 base, with 12 bases between them. This CDR3 has 12 residues. The V gene's germline CDR1 is DFQATT and CDR2 SNEGSKA (reference sequence). The CDR3, as DNA: TGCAGTTCCCAAACAGGTTCCTACGAGCAGTACTTC. Translating it yields CSSQTGSYEQYF.

The chain joins TRBV5-1 to TRBJ2-7; D is perhaps TRBD2 (6 bases). CDR1 and CDR2 (germline): SGHRS, YFSETQ. The CDR3 is 16 residues long. V was trimmed by 4 bases and J by 1 base, leaving 18 bases between them. CDR3 sequence: CASSLLGRRASYEQYF. In DNA, the CDR3 is TGCGCCAGCAGCCTCTTGGGAAGGAGGGCATCCTACGAGCAGTACTTC.

This clonotype is a singleton in its sample. The rearrangement uses TRBV20-1 and TRBJ2-4; the match to TRBD2 covers 12 bases. This CDR3 has 16 residues. CDR1 is DFQATT, CDR2 SNEGSKA, per germline (reference sequence). Trimming cost V 5 bases and J 3 bases; bases outside gene matches: 8. The DNA of the CDR3 is TGCAGTGCTTTGACTAGCGGGGGTTACGACAAAAACATTCAGTACTTC. It yields the protein CSALTSGGYDKNIQYF.